This TCR beta chain was captured by sequencing in a study of beta chain features in type 1 diabetes. About the research overall: Over all samples combined, more than 90,000,000 sorted cells were examined.

Every bit of the isolated RNA underwent reverse transcription, so sequencing read expressed TCRB transcripts. Profiled with immunoSEQ multiplex PCR; TCRdb holds only in-frame clones, not every one. The data hold hundreds of thousands of clones, with over 14% observed a single time. Overall study findings and caveats: It was not settled here whether HLA type affects TCRB rearrangement. Shorter templates may be favored by PCR, equally so in patients and controls. All four CD4+ subsets from Type 1 diabetes patients carried moderately but significantly shorter TCRB CDR3s.

For this clone: Its antigen is currently unknown.

Germline V gives CDR1 MGHRA, CDR2 YSYEKL. V was cut by 0 bases and J by 5 bases, with 13 bases left in between. The CDR3 sequence is 15 residues long. Sample: naive CD4+ T cells from blood. The rearrangement links TRBV4-1 to TRBJ2-5; TRBD1 might be the D (6 bases). This sequence originates from a man in his late teens or twenties with type 1 diabetes. The CDR3: CASSQDKQGFETQYF. The DNA of the CDR3 is TGCGCCAGCAGCCAAGATAAACAGGGATTTGAGACCCAGTACTTC.